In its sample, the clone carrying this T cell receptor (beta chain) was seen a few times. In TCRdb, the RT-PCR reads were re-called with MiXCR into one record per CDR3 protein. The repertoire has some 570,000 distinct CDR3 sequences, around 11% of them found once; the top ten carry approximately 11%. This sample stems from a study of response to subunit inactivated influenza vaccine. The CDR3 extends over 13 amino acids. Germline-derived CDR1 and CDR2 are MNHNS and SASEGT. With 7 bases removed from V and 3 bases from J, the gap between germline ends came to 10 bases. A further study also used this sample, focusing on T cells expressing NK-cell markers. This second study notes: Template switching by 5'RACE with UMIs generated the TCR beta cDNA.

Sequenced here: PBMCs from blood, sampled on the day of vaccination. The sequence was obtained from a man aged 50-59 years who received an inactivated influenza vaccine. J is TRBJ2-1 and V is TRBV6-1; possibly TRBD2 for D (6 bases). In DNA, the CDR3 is TGTGCCAGCATGGACTACGACTACAATGAGCAGTTCTTC. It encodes CASMDYDYNEQFF.